These T cell receptor beta chains were read from a single sample in a study of blood T cells in healthy people across ages. TCRdb re-called the 5' RACE reads through MiXCR, storing one row per CDR3 protein. The data contain 890,000 or so distinct CDR3 sequences, 60% to 80% of them singletons. Sequenced sample: blood. The receptors shown here come from a man in his thirties or forties in good health. CDR3s include the opening cysteine and the closing phenylalanine or tryptophan. A D gene is named only where the DNA matches it firmly. A row's size may be missing; if present it is once, few, many or a size class.

j_gene,d_gene,abundance,v_gene,len,CDR3nt,CDR3aa
TRBJ2-2,NA,few,TRBV20-1,14,TGCAGTGCTAAAGGTCCCCTGAACACCGGGGAGCTGTTTTTT,CSAKGPLNTGELFF
TRBJ2-2,TRBD1,NA,TRBV10-3,15,TGTGCCATCACTGCAGGGGGCGCGGGCACCGGGGAGCTGTTTTTT,CAITAGGAGTGELFF
TRBJ1-2,NA,few,TRBV7-2,14,TGTGCCAGCAGCCCGGCAGACGGGGCCTATGGCTACACCTTC,CASSPADGAYGYTF
TRBJ2-3,TRBD1,once,TRBV6-1,16,TGTGCCAGCAGTATTAGACAGGGGGGGGTAGGCGATACGCAGTATTTT,CASSIRQGGVGDTQYF
TRBJ2-7,TRBD1,NA,TRBV6-2/TRBV6-3,14,TGTGCCAGCCACAGGGGGACAGGAATCTACGAGCAGTACTTC,CASHRGTGIYEQYF
TRBJ2-7,TRBD1,NA,TRBV5-4,17,TGTGCCAGCAGCTTGGCCCCCCTAAGGGGGCAAGGCGATGAGCAGTACTTC,CASSLAPLRGQGDEQYF
TRBJ2-3,NA,NA,TRBV4-1,14,TGCGCCAGCAGCCGGCAAGGGGCTGCAGATACGCAGTATTTT,CASSRQGAADTQYF
TRBJ1-2,NA,NA,TRBV2,11,TGTGCCAACGGGACCTCAGATGGCTACACCTTC,CANGTSDGYTF
TRBJ1-5,TRBD1,NA,TRBV12-3/TRBV12-4,15,TGTGCCAGCAGACCGACAGGGGGTTGGAATCAGCCCCAGCATTTT,CASRPTGGWNQPQHF
TRBJ2-7,NA,NA,TRBV4-3,15,TGCGCCAGCAGCCAAGATGTAATAGGGCGCTACGAGCAGTACTTC,CASSQDVIGRYEQYF
TRBJ1-4,NA,once,TRBV27,17,TGTGCCAGCAGTTTATTCCCAGGACTGGGAACTAATGAAAAACTGTTTTTT,CASSLFPGLGTNEKLFF
TRBJ1-5,NA,NA,TRBV7-2,15,TGTGCCAGCAGCGCCGGGCCGCACAAGGGTCAGCCCCAGCATTTT,CASSAGPHKGQPQHF
TRBJ2-4,NA,NA,TRBV6-6,16,TGTGCCAGCAGTTACGGTCAGGGCCGCTCCAAAAACATTCAGTACTTC,CASSYGQGRSKNIQYF
TRBJ2-7,NA,NA,TRBV5-1,13,TGCGCCAGCAGCTCCGGTGTGCGCCACGAGCAGTACTTC,CASSSGVRHEQYF
TRBJ2-7,TRBD1,NA,TRBV27,15,TGTGCCAGCAGTCCCGCCGGGACAGGAGTTTACGAGCAGTACTTC,CASSPAGTGVYEQYF
TRBJ2-4,TRBD2,few,TRBV20-1,16,TGCAGTGCTAGACCCCGGCTAGCGGGGGGCAAAAACATTCAGTACTTC,CSARPRLAGGKNIQYF
TRBJ2-7,TRBD1,NA,TRBV20-1,15,TGCAGTGCTAGAGAACGGGACAGGCCCCTTCACGAGCAGTACTTC,CSARERDRPLHEQYF
TRBJ2-5,NA,NA,TRBV6-5,14,TGTGCCAGCTGGAGGGGAGTTGATCAAGAGACCCAGTACTTC,CASWRGVDQETQYF